Listed below are T cell receptor beta chains from one sample, sequenced in a study of PD-1 blockade in classical Hodgkin lymphoma. Assay used: immunoSEQ multiplex PCR; TCRdb lists only in-frame clones, some missing. The table includes 11,000 to 15,000 clones, about 86% detected once. The specimen comprised peripheral blood mononuclear cells (PBMCs), sampled at baseline. Receptors were obtained from a human donor with classical Hodgkin lymphoma. Both conserved end residues are part of each CDR3.

V gene	CDR3 protein
TRBV7-8	CATRGGVNTEAFF
TRBV11-3	CASSLAGLETQYF
TRBV14	CASSQDEPRQAGTYEQYF
TRBV27	CASSFSFLYEQYF
TRBV4-1	CASSPLAESSYNEQFF
TRBV7-8	CASSRTGGSYGYTF
TRBV9	CASSGGGLRTDTQYF
TRBV2	CASRDREGTEAFF
TRBV27	CASSLGPGGSYEQYF
TRBV28	CASSRRTALDSPLHF
TRBV28	CASSLKGGANVLTF
TRBV15	CATSRSLEGRGEQYF
TRBV7-8	CASSLRLAGAYEQYF
TRBV28	CAIHDHSSGRHEQYF
TRBV7-9	CASSSPNTDTQYF
TRBV10-3	CAIRLAGGTDTQYF
TRBV7-2	CASSLDYYSYEQYF
TRBV4-3	CASSQGVAGGSYNEQFF
TRBV7-6	CASSLGLAGDEFYEQYF
TRBV4-1	CASSQSTGVIYGYTF
TRBV9	CASSAGVGSYNEQFF
TRBV10-3	CAISSRGRRADGEQYF
TRBV14	CASSPLRGRGAYEQYF
TRBV19	CASSIGLENTEAFF
TRBV9	CASSVEGGPYNEQFF
TRBV7-3	CASSPKAGTEAFF
TRBV11-2	CASSWAGTVRQETQYF
TRBV19	CASTLSAPGANVLTF
TRBV6-1	CASIRGHMVDYGYTF
TRBV5-4	CASTYGGRRMMNTEAFF
TRBV7-2	CASSWIATGTSNQPQHF
TRBV2	CASSAYEQYF
TRBV23-1	CASSRDLNTEAFF
TRBV27	CASRELVANEQFF
TRBV7-8	CASSHNRANGEKLFF
TRBV11-2	CASSLYPEGHQIQETQYF
TRBV7-9	CASSPARSDGYTF
TRBV2	CASSEFLRGAVGYTF
TRBV18	CASSPSASGDYEQYF
TRBV19	CASSIDRGYSSWSQPQHF
TRBV2	CASSRTGGGFQAFNQPQHF
TRBV7-6	CASSPRTGSFTIYF
TRBV9	CASSVRDRVDEQYF
TRBV5-6	CASSLVSAGYGYTF
TRBV7-3	CASSVDGLSYNEQFF
TRBV28	CASSIRGSTYGYTF
TRBV5-6	CASSPGQGAVEQYF
TRBV10-3	CAISEGGRWTDTQYF
TRBV18	CASSPTGPGVRPQHF